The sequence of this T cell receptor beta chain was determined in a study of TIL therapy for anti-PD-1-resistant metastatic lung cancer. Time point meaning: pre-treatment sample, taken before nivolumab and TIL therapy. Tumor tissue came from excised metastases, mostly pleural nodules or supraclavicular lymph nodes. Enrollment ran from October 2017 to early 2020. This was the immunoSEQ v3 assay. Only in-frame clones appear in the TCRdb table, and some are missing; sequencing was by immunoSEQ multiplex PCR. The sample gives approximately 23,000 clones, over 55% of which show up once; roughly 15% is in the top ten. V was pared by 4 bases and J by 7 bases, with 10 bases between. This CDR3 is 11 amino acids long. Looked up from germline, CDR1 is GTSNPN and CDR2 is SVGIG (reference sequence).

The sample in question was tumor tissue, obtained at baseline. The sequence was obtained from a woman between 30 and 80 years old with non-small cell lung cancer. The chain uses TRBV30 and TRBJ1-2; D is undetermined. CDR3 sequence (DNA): TGTGCCTGGAATTATCGTGGTGGCTACACCTTC. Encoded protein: CAWNYRGGYTF.